The 2 T cell receptor beta chains presented below share a single source sample, sequenced in a study of cytomegalovirus exposure and HLA in healthy donors. PCR used 60 Vbeta primers and 13 Jbeta primers. This table comes from immunoSEQ multiplex PCR, and its TCRdb copy is limited to in-frame clones, with some not included. The data show about 160,000 clones, with roughly 80% seen just once and 1% to 1.5% held by the top ten. The sequencing input was PBMCs. The receptors derive from a man between 50 and 59 years old in good health and CMV-seropositive.

This clone was seen a handful of times. The CDR3 protein is CASSPAGFLTNTGELFF. The CDR3 DNA is TGTGCCAGCAGCCCTGCCGGGTTCCTAACGAACACCGGGGAGCTGTTTTTT. This chain uses TRBV14 with TRBJ2-2; no definite D call. The length of the CDR3 is 17 residues. Germline V gene sequence: CDR1 SGHDN, CDR2 FVKESK. With 4 bases removed from V and 0 bases from J, the gap between germline ends came to 15 bases.

In its sample, this clone was seen a few times. V usage is TRBV27 and J usage is TRBJ1-2; TRBD1 matches 9 bases. CDR3 length: 17 amino acids. Trimming removed 3 bases from V and 2 bases from J; junction bases left unmatched: 10. Germline loops: CDR1 MNHEY, CDR2 SMNVEV (reference sequence). The CDR3 DNA is TGTGCCAGCAGTTTGAGGCCCGGGACAGGGCACAACTATGGCTACACCTTC. Translating it yields CASSLRPGTGHNYGYTF.